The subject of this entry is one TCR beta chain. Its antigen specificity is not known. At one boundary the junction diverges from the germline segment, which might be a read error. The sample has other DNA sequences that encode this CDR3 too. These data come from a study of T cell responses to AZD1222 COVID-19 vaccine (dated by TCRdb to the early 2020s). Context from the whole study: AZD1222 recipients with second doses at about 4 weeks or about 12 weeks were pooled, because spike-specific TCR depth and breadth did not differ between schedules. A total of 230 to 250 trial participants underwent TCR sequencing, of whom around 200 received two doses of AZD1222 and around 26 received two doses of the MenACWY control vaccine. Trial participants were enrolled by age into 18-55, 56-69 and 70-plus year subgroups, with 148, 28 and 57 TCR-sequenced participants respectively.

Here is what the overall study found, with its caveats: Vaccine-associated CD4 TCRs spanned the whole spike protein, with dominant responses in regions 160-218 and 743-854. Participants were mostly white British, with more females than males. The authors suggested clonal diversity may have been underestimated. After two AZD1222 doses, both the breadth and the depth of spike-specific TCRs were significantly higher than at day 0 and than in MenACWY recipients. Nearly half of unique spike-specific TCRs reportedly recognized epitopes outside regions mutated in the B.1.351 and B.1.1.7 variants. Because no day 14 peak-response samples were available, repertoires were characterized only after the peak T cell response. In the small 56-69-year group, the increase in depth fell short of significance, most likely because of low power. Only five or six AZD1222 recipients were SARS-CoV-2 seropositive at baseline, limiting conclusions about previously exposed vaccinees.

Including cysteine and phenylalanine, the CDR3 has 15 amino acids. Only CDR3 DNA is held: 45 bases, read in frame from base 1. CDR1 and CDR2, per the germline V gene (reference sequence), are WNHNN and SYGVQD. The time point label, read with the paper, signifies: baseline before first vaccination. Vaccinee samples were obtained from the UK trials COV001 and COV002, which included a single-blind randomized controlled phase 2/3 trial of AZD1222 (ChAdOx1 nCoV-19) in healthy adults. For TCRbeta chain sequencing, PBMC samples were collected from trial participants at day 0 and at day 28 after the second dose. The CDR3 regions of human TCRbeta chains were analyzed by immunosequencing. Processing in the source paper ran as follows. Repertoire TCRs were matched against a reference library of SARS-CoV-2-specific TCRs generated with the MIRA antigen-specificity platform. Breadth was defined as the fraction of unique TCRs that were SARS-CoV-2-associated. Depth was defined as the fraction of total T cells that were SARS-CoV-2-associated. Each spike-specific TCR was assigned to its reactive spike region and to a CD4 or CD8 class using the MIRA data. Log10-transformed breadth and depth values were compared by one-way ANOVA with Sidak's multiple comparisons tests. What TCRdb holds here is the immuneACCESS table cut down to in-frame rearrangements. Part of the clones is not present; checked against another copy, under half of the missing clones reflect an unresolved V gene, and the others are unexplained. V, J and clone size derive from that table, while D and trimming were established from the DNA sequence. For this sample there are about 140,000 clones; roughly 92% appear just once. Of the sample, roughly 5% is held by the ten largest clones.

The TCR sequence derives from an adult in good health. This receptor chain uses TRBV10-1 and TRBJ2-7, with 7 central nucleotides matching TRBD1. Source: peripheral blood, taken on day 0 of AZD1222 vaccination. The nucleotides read TGCGCCAGCAGCGAGTACAGGGGAAGCTCCTACGAGCAGTACTTC. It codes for CASSEYRGSSYEQYF.